This entry lists 29 T cell receptor beta chains sequenced from one sample in a study of shared clonotypes between healthy human individuals (dated by TCRdb to about 2020). The library was built by means of the immunoSEQ multiplex PCR assay. As stored in TCRdb, this immuneACCESS dataset retains in-frame rearrangements with V and J assigned. A fraction of the clones does not appear; measured against another copy, unresolved V genes explain less than half of the discrepancy, and the remainder lacks a known reason. Counted in this sample were 950,000 to 1,100,000 clones; around 74% of them appeared once. Less than 1.5% of the sample belongs to the ten largest clones. The source material was memory CD4+ T cells sorted from blood. The cell subset or site label corresponds to: CD45RA-negative fraction. Receptor source: a man between 18 and 35 years old in good health.

The J gene is TRBJ1-3, the V gene TRBV10-3; D not certain. The CDR3 runs to 14 residues. CDR1 ENHRY and CDR2 SYGVKD come from the germline V gene. V was trimmed by 3 bases and J by 4 bases, leaving 10 bases between them. The CDR3 here is CAISDARAGNTIYF. Written as DNA, the CDR3 is TGTGCCATCAGTGACGCCAGAGCCGGAAACACCATATATTTT.

The chain carries TRBV10-2 and TRBJ2-1, with TRBD1 identical over 10 bases. The germline V gene encodes CDR1 WSHSY and CDR2 SAAADI. V trimming: 6 bases; J trimming: 7 bases; junction bases outside the gene matches: 9. This CDR3 region has 15 residues. The CDR3 DNA reads TGCGCCAGCAGGACAGGGGGCGGGACTGGAAATGAGCAGTTCTTC. Translation gives CASRTGGGTGNEQFF.

The CDR3 DNA reads TGCGCCAGCCACCTGTCGGCGTGGGCAGATACGCAGTATTTT. Translated, it gives CASHLSAWADTQYF. This chain joins TRBV5-1 and TRBJ2-3, with no clear D. Germline-derived CDR1 and CDR2 are SGHRS and YFSETQ. V was pared by 7 bases and J by 4 bases, with 16 bases between. CDR3 length: 14 amino acids.

This clone was observed a few times. This chain uses TRBV19 with TRBJ1-2, with 11 bases fitting TRBD1. The CDR3 runs to 16 residues. Germline V gives CDR1 LNHDA, CDR2 SQIVND (reference sequence). Unmatched junction bases numbered 12, after V lost 6 bases and J lost 6 bases. CDR3 protein: CASSPGQGVTINGYTF. The DNA of the CDR3 is TGTGCCAGTAGCCCGGGACAGGGGGTCACAATCAATGGCTACACCTTC.

This sequence joins TRBV29-1 and TRBJ1-3; TRBD1 matches 7 bases. V was pared by 6 bases and J by 4 bases, with 9 bases of the junction left unmatched. This CDR3 contains 14 residues. From germline, CDR1 is SQVTM and CDR2 ANQGSEA. The DNA of the CDR3 is TGCAGCGTACAGATGGGGACAGAAGGAAACACCATATATTTT. Protein sequence: CSVQMGTEGNTIYF.

This rearrangement joins TRBV28 to TRBJ2-7; D ambiguous. The CDR3 totals 14 residues. CDR1 and CDR2 (germline): MDHEN, SYDVKM. Trimming cost V 6 bases and J 0 bases, with 12 bases left between them. CDR3 sequence reads: CASSLPDPSYEQYF. In DNA form, the CDR3 reads TGTGCCAGCAGCCTACCCGACCCCTCCTACGAGCAGTACTTC. Variable domain in full (rest from reference TRBV28 and TRBJ2-7): DVKVTQSSRYLVKRTGEKVFLECVQDMDHENMFWYRQDPGLGLRLIYFSYDVKMKEKGDIPEGYSVSREKKERFSLILESASTNQTSMYLCASSLPDPSYEQYFGPGTRLTVT.

CDR3 DNA sequence: TGCGCCAGCAGCTTGCAGGTAAACTACGAGCAGTACTTC. It specifies CASSLQVNYEQYF. The chain employs TRBV5-1 and TRBJ2-7; D remains unclear. Trimming removed 1 base from V and 3 bases from J, with 8 bases in between. Germline V gives CDR1 SGHRS, CDR2 YFSETQ. The CDR3 consists of 13 residues. Looking up the rest from reference TRBV5-1 and TRBJ2-7 gives the full variable domain: KAGVTQTPRYLIKTRGQQVTLSCSPISGHRSVSWYQQTPGQGLQFLFEYFSETQRNKGNFPGRFSGRQFSNSRSEMNVSTLELGDSALYLCASSLQVNYEQYFGPGTRLTVT.

This clone was counted a few times. This chain joins TRBV28 and TRBJ1-4; 7 nucleotides align to TRBD1. CDR3 length: 15 residues. V dropped 6 bases and J dropped 6; count of bases not matched to a gene: 10. Germline V gene data show CDR1 as MDHEN and CDR2 as SYDVKM. The CDR3 DNA reads TGTGCCAGCAGCCCCCGTGAGGGGGCGGATGAAAAACTGTTTTTT. Encoded protein: CASSPREGADEKLFF.

This clone came up once. Other DNA sequences within the sample encode an identical CDR3. The J gene is TRBJ2-5, the V gene TRBV18, with D perhaps matching TRBD1 (5 bases). The CDR3 covers 13 residues. Germline V gives CDR1 KGHSH, CDR2 LQKENI. Between the trimmed V and J ends, which lost 3 bases and 3 bases, there was a span of 8 bases. In DNA form, the CDR3 reads TGTGCCAGCTCACCGGGCAGGGAAGAGACCCAGTACTTC. Translated: CASSPGREETQYF.

The chain joins TRBV10-3 to TRBJ2-3; D possibly corresponds to TRBD2 (6 bases). Germline CDR1 ENHRY, CDR2 SYGVKD. The CDR3 runs to 13 residues. V was cut by 11 bases and J by 4 bases, with 16 bases left in between. The CDR3 nucleotides read TGTGCCGGGGGGAACCAGATGGCAGATACGCAGTATTTT. Its translation is CAGGNQMADTQYF.

This chain connects TRBV7-8 to TRBJ1-1, with D unclear. Germline-derived CDR1 and CDR2 are SGHVS and FQNEAQ. The V gene lost 5 bases and the J gene lost 4 bases, with 11 bases spanning the gap. This CDR3 comprises 13 residues. CDR3 nucleotide sequence: TGTGCCAGCAGCCGAGGACGGTCCACTGAAGCTTTCTTT. This encodes CASSRGRSTEAFF. The whole variable domain, filled in from reference TRBV7-8 and TRBJ1-1, reads GAGVSQSPRYKVAKRGQDVALRCDPISGHVSLFWYQQALGQGPEFLTYFQNEAQLDKSGLPSDRFFAERPEGSVSTLKIQRTQQEDSAVYLCASSRGRSTEAFFGQGTRLTVV.

This clone was seen a single time. The V and J genes are TRBV7-9 and TRBJ1-3; tentative D call: TRBD1 (5 bases). Trimming stripped 7 bases from V and 4 bases from J, with 14 bases between. CDR1 SEHNR and CDR2 FQNEAQ come from the germline V gene (reference sequence). The CDR3 runs to 14 residues. CDR3 sequence: CASNNQGPGNTIYF. The CDR3 DNA reads TGTGCCAGCAATAATCAGGGCCCCGGAAACACCATATATTTT.

The chain is built from TRBV9 and TRBJ2-1; 9 bases match TRBD2. The trim removed 0 bases at V and 7 bases at J, leaving 8 bases unmatched. This CDR3 is built from 16 residues. CDR1 and CDR2 from the germline V gene are SGDLS and YYNGEE. CDR3: CASSVGLAGSLNEQFF. CDR3 sequence (DNA): TGTGCCAGCAGCGTAGGGCTAGCGGGGAGTTTGAATGAGCAGTTCTTC.

Points on this clone: Other DNA sequences of this sample code for an identical CDR3. J is TRBJ2-2 and V is TRBV29-1, with 10 bases lining up with TRBD1. This CDR3 is 14 amino acids long. The V and J ends lost 4 bases and 2 bases, in that order; junction bases with no gene match: 1. In germline, CDR1 is SQVTM, CDR2 ANQGSEA. This chain's CDR3 is CSVGQGANTGELFF. The CDR3 DNA is TGCAGCGTTGGACAGGGGGCCAACACCGGGGAGCTGTTTTTT.

This sequence joins TRBV30 and TRBJ2-1; D might be TRBD1 (5 bases). The CDR3 length is 13 residues. V gave up 2 bases and J gave up 8 bases, with 13 bases separating them. CDR1 and CDR2 from the germline V gene are GTSNPN and SVGIG (reference sequence). This chain's CDR3 is CAWSFQGFDEQFF. CDR3 DNA: TGTGCCTGGAGTTTTCAGGGTTTCGATGAGCAGTTCTTC.

The CDR3 coding sequence is TGTGCCAGCAGCTCCCACCCGTGGACAGGCAAATTCCAAGAGACCCAGTACTTC. This gives the protein CASSSHPWTGKFQETQYF. This sequence joins TRBV13 and TRBJ2-5, with TRBD1 matching 7 bases. Germline CDR1 reads PRHDT; CDR2 reads FYEKMQ (reference sequence). V was clipped by 4 bases and J by 1 base; unmatched bases: 15. CDR3 length: 18 residues.

The chain combines TRBV1 with TRBJ2-5; the table's D call TRBD2 went unverified against the DNA. TRBV1 is designated a pseudogene. The CDR3 consists of 17 residues. CDR3 amino acids: CTSSQAKLAGGKETQYF. In nucleotides, the CDR3 is TGCACCAGCAGCCAAGCTAAACTAGCGGGAGGGAAAGAGACCCAGTACTTC.

V is TRBV7-2 and J is TRBJ2-7; possibly TRBD1 or TRBD2 for D (5 bases each). V was pared by 2 bases and J by 0 bases, with 14 bases between. CDR3 size: 16 residues. The germline V gene encodes CDR1 SGHTA and CDR2 FQGNSA. The CDR3 sequence is CASSLRAGSSSYEQYF. The CDR3 region has the DNA TGTGCCAGCAGCTTACGGGCAGGGAGTAGCTCCTACGAGCAGTACTTC.

The chain has TRBV4-2 and TRBJ1-4; tentative D call: TRBD1 (6 bases). Per germline, CDR1 LGHNA and CDR2 YNFKEQ. Deletions cut 0 bases from V and 5 bases from J, with 16 bases between. The CDR3 length is 17 residues. The CDR3 here is CASSQDPQGWRNEKLFF. The CDR3 DNA is TGTGCCAGCAGCCAAGATCCCCAGGGGTGGAGGAATGAAAAACTGTTTTTT.

As for this clone: The same CDR3 is also encoded by other DNA sequences in this sample. The J gene is TRBJ1-5, the V gene TRBV5-5; D unresolved. Germline loops: CDR1 SGHKS, CDR2 YYEKEE (reference sequence). V lost 2 bases, J lost 4 bases, and 7 bases lay in between. The CDR3 extends over 13 amino acids. CDR3 sequence: CASSFTDNQPQHF. In DNA, the CDR3 is TGTGCCAGCAGCTTTACAGATAATCAGCCCCAGCATTTT.

This chain links TRBV5-1 with TRBJ2-2, with D uncertain. Looked up from germline, CDR1 is SGHRS and CDR2 is YFSETQ. Trimming removed 1 base from V and 0 bases from J, with 4 bases in between. The CDR3 sequence is 14 residues long. CDR3 in amino acids: CASSLPTNTGELFF. The CDR3 DNA follows: TGCGCCAGCAGCTTGCCGACGAACACCGGGGAGCTGTTTTTT. The full variable domain, in which reference TRBV5-1 and TRBJ2-2 provide the parts outside the CDR3, is KAGVTQTPRYLIKTRGQQVTLSCSPISGHRSVSWYQQTPGQGLQFLFEYFSETQRNKGNFPGRFSGRQFSNSRSEMNVSTLELGDSALYLCASSLPTNTGELFFGEGSRLTVL.

This clone was found a few times. Other DNA sequences of this sample code for an identical CDR3. This chain uses TRBV5-4 with TRBJ2-7, with TRBD2 identical over 8 bases. Germline trimming cut 0 bases from V and 0 bases from J; bases unmatched to any gene: 2. Germline-derived CDR1 and CDR2 are SGHNT and YYREEE (reference sequence). The length of the CDR3 is 15 residues. CDR3 nucleotides: TGTGCCAGCAGCTTGGGGGCGGGAGGCTCCTACGAGCAGTACTTC. This gives the protein CASSLGAGGSYEQYF.

This CDR3 reads CASSGSGSGTDTQYF. Written as DNA, the CDR3 is TGTGCCAGCAGCGGTAGCGGTTCGGGCACAGATACGCAGTATTTT. This chain connects TRBV9 to TRBJ2-3, with a tentative D call TRBD2 (6 bases). There are 15 residues in the CDR3. CDR1 and CDR2 from the germline V gene are SGDLS and YYNGEE. V lost 3 bases, J lost 1 base, and 12 bases lay in between. Complete variable domain (other parts from reference TRBV9 and TRBJ2-3): DSGVTQTPKHLITATGQRVTLRCSPRSGDLSVYWYQQSLDQGLQFLIQYYNGEERAKGNILERFSAQQFPDLHSELNLSSLELGDSALYFCASSGSGSGTDTQYFGPGTRLTVL.

The table lists this clone with a few counts. CDR3 in DNA: TGTGCCTGGAGTCGGAACAGGAACACTGAAGCTTTCTTT. It encodes CAWSRNRNTEAFF. This chain connects TRBV30 to TRBJ1-1; D is ambiguous. This CDR3 comprises 13 residues. Germline assignment: CDR1 GTSNPN and CDR2 SVGIG (reference sequence). Trimming removed 2 bases from V and 1 base from J, with 8 bases in between. The variable domain in full, completed from reference TRBV30 and TRBJ1-1, reads SQTIHQWPATLVQPVGSPLSLECTVEGTSNPNLYWYRQAAGRGLQLLFYSVGIGQISSEVPQNLSASRPQDRQFILSSKKLLLSDSGFYLCAWSRNRNTEAFFGQGTRLTVV.

The chain joins TRBV5-1 to TRBJ2-1; 9 bases map to TRBD1. CDR1 SGHRS and CDR2 YFSETQ come from the germline V gene. Unmatched junction bases numbered 2, after V lost 4 bases and J lost 0 bases. CDR3 size: 15 residues. The CDR3 spells CASSEGQGSYNEQFF. In DNA form, the CDR3 reads TGCGCCAGCAGCGAGGGACAGGGCTCCTACAATGAGCAGTTCTTC.

V usage is TRBV25-1 and J usage is TRBJ1-2; D unresolved. Per the germline V gene, CDR1 is MGHDK and CDR2 is SYGVNS. CDR3 size: 15 residues. V was shortened by 1 base and J by 0 bases, with 9 bases between the two germline ends. Here the CDR3 reads CASSEFGGPNYGYTF. The DNA of the CDR3 is TGTGCCAGCAGTGAATTTGGCGGACCTAACTATGGCTACACCTTC.

The chain joins TRBV5-5 to TRBJ2-2; D call uncertain. Germline V gene lookup returns CDR1 SGHKS and CDR2 YYEKEE (reference sequence). V gave up 0 bases and J gave up 7 bases, with 4 bases separating them. The CDR3 extends over 12 amino acids. For the CDR3, the DNA is TGTGCCAGCAGCTTGGTGGTCGGGGAGCTGTTTTTT. It specifies CASSLVVGELFF.

This clone was seen a few times. Other DNA sequences of this sample code for an identical CDR3. This chain joins TRBV2 and TRBJ2-3; D remains unclear. CDR3 size: 12 residues. Germline loops: CDR1 SNHLY, CDR2 FYNNEI. V lost 4 bases, J lost 2 bases, and 4 bases lay in between. For the CDR3, the DNA is TGTGCCAGCAGTGGCGACACAGATACGCAGTATTTT. Its translation is CASSGDTDTQYF.

The CDR3: CATSRVGYEQYF. CDR3 bases: TGTGCCACCAGCAGAGTCGGCTACGAGCAGTACTTC. The gene calls are TRBV15 and TRBJ2-7; D is undetermined. V was trimmed by 1 base and J by 3 bases, leaving 4 bases between them. The CDR3 runs to 12 residues. Germline CDR1 is LNHNV and CDR2 is YYDKDF (reference sequence).